This T cell receptor (beta chain) stems from a study of blood T cells in healthy people across ages. A J-beta primer mix and a sample-barcoded 5' primer were used in a second PCR of about 7 to 12 cycles. TCRdb re-called the 5' RACE reads with MiXCR, one entry per CDR3 protein. Here the sample spans 730,000 or so distinct CDR3 sequences, approximately 39% being singletons. The study, taken as a whole, reports: Across samples, TCR beta diversity tracked strongly with naive T cell percentage. Long-lived donors exceeded aged donors in naive CD4+ cells and diversity. Naive and antigen-experienced cells were not separated, limiting conclusive comparison.

The CDR3 runs to 13 residues. Germline CDR1 SQVTM, CDR2 ANQGSEA. After removal of 4 bases from V and 0 bases from J, the junction contained 2 bases not matched to a gene. With respect to this clonotype: Its antigen is still unknown.

This sequence was found in a woman aged 60-75 years in good health. The rearrangement links TRBV29-1 to TRBJ2-7; 8 nucleotides match TRBD2. Sequenced sample: blood. The CDR3 loop reads CSVAGTSSYEQYF. The CDR3 DNA is TGCAGCGTTGCCGGGACTAGCTCCTACGAGCAGTACTTC.